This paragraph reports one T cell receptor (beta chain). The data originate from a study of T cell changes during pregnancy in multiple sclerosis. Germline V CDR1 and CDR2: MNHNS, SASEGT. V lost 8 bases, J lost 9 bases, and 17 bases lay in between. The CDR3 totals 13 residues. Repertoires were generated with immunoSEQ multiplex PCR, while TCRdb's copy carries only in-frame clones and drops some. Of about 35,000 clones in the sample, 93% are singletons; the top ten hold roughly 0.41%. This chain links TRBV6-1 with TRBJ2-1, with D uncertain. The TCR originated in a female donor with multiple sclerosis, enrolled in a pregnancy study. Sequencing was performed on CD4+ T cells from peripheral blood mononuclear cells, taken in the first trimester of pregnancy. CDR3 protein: CASLREPPGEQFF. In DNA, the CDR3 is TGTGCCAGCCTCCGCGAGCCCCCGGGTGAGCAGTTCTTC.